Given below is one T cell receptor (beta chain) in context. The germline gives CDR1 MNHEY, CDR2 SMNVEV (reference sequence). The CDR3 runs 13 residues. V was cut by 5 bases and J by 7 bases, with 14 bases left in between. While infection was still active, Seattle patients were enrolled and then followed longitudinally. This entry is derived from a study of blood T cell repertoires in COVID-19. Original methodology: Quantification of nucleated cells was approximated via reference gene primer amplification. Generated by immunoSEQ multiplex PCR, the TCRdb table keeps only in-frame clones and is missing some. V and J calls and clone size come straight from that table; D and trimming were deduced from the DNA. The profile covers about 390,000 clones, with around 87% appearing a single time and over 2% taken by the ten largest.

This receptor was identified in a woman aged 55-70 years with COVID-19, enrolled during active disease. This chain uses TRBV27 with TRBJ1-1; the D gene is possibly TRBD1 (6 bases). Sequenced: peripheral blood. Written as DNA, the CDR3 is TGTGCCAGCAGTGCGGACAGCCGGAGTGAAGCTTTCTTT. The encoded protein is CASSADSRSEAFF.